This T cell receptor beta chain was found in a study of blood T cell repertoires in COVID-19. This CDR3 contains 16 residues. V trimming: 4 bases; J trimming: 6 bases; junction bases outside the gene matches: 9. CDR1 and CDR2 (germline): SEHNR, FQNEAQ (reference sequence). This clone was detected only once. Using immunoSEQ multiplex PCR, the repertoire was profiled, and TCRdb retains in-frame clones only, with some absent. The sample lists tens of thousands of clones, approximately 90% occurring once. The receptor comes from a man in his 70s with active or convalescent COVID-19. The sample was peripheral blood. The rearrangement links TRBV7-9 to TRBJ2-2, with 9 bases lining up with TRBD2. CDR3 nucleotide sequence: TGTGCCAGCAGCTCGGGGGGGACTAGCCGCTCCGGGGAGCTGTTTTTT. Protein: CASSSGGTSRSGELFF.